A single sample is the source of the 19 T cell receptor beta chains below, sequenced in a study of blood T cell repertoires in COVID-19. Some clones are missing from TCRdb's copy, which holds only in-frame ones; the method was immunoSEQ multiplex PCR. The sample includes 260,000 or so clones, approximately 85% seen only once; the top ten take almost 9.5%. Sample: peripheral blood. The receptor set was obtained from a man aged 18-30 years with active or convalescent COVID-19.

The V and J genes are TRBV4-1 and TRBJ1-3; D unresolved. CDR1 MGHRA and CDR2 YSYEKL come from the germline V gene. The CDR3 covers 16 residues. V lost 1 base to trimming and J lost 0 bases, with 10 bases between them. CDR3 in amino acids: CASSQVATASGNTIYF. The CDR3 nucleotides are TGCGCCAGCAGCCAAGTTGCAACTGCCTCTGGAAACACCATATATTTT.

This clone was recorded a few times. This rearrangement joins TRBV27 to TRBJ1-2; 7 bases align to TRBD1. This CDR3 has 17 residues. Germline CDR1 reads MNHEY; CDR2 reads SMNVEV (reference sequence). V trimming: 5 bases; J trimming: 5 bases; junction bases outside the gene matches: 17. The CDR3 protein is CASSQRSNRGSFYGYTF. DNA for the CDR3: TGTGCCAGCAGTCAAAGGTCGAACAGGGGTTCCTTTTATGGCTACACCTTC.

The chain combines TRBV3-1 (or the pseudogene TRBV3-2) with TRBJ1-2; D uncertain. The CDR3 has 13 residues. Deletions cut 1 base from V and 8 bases from J, with 11 bases between. Germline V gene lookup returns CDR1 LGHDT and CDR2 YNNKEL (reference sequence). This chain's CDR3 is CASSQGPRRGYTF. The CDR3 region has the DNA TGTGCCAGCAGCCAAGGCCCCCGGCGGGGCTACACCTTC.

The chain carries TRBV6-5 and TRBJ1-1; tentative D call: TRBD1 (5 bases). Trimming stripped 9 bases from V and 1 base from J, with 18 bases between. In germline, CDR1 is MNHEY, CDR2 SVGAGI. The CDR3 loop spans 15 amino acids. Here the CDR3 reads CASTVLRTQNTEAFF. As DNA, the CDR3 is TGTGCCAGTACAGTGTTGAGGACACAGAACACTGAAGCTTTCTTT.

The rearrangement joins TRBV2 to TRBJ1-4; 7 positions agree with TRBD1. This CDR3 comprises 16 residues. V dropped 6 bases and J dropped 8; count of bases not matched to a gene: 15. The V gene's germline CDR1 is SNHLY and CDR2 FYNNEI. For the CDR3, the DNA is TGTGCCAGCAGGGTGACAGGGCATGGGATTGGCGAAAAACTGTTTTTT. Amino acid sequence: CASRVTGHGIGEKLFF.

This clone occurred once. As DNA, the CDR3 is TGTGCCAGCAGCAAATATTACAGATCTGACGGAACGAACACTGAAGCTTTCTTT. Translated, it gives CASSKYYRSDGTNTEAFF. The chain recombines TRBV21-1 with TRBJ1-1; whether TRBD1, the table's D call, matches the DNA was not checked. TRBV21-1 is shown as a pseudogene. This CDR3 is built from 18 residues.

The chain employs TRBV6-6 and TRBJ2-1; TRBD2 agrees at 10 bases. Per germline, CDR1 MNHNY and CDR2 SVGAGI (reference sequence). The CDR3 totals 16 residues. V gave up 5 bases and J gave up 3 bases; unmatched junction bases: 7. The CDR3 sequence: CASSLSTSGFYNEQFF. The CDR3 DNA follows: TGTGCCAGCAGTCTCTCGACTAGCGGGTTCTACAATGAGCAGTTCTTC.

The genes are TRBV4-3 and TRBJ1-4; D is perhaps TRBD1 (6 bases). The V end was cut by 1 base, the J end by 8 bases, with 11 bases between. This CDR3 contains 14 residues. Per the germline V gene, CDR1 is LGHNA and CDR2 is YSLEER. CDR3 DNA sequence: TGCGCCAGCAGCCAAGGCCAGGGGTCCGAAAAACTGTTTTTT. Translating it yields CASSQGQGSEKLFF.

This clone appeared once. The chain is built from TRBV6-5 and TRBJ2-1; D call uncertain. V shed 6 bases and J shed 9 bases, with 12 bases lying between them. The CDR3 loop spans 12 amino acids. Looked up from germline, CDR1 is MNHEY and CDR2 is SVGAGI. As DNA, the CDR3 is TGTGCCAGCAGGGTAGACTTTGGTGAGCAGTTCTTC. Translation gives CASRVDFGEQFF.

At least ten counts were recorded for this clone. In DNA form, the CDR3 reads TGTGCCAGCAGCCAAGATCGACAGGGGGCAGATACGCAGTATTTT. Translated, it gives CASSQDRQGADTQYF. V is TRBV4-2 and J is TRBJ2-3; the match to TRBD1 covers 9 bases. Trimming took 0 bases from V and 4 from J; bases not matched to a gene: 2. Per the germline V gene, CDR1 is LGHNA and CDR2 is YNFKEQ. This CDR3 spans 15 amino acids.

This clone was observed a handful of times. This chain uses TRBV5-1 with TRBJ2-7, with D unresolved. Germline V lookup: CDR1 SGHRS, CDR2 YFSETQ. V was cut by 3 bases and J by 2 bases, with 9 bases left in between. The CDR3 extends over 13 amino acids. The CDR3 loop reads CASSSAPTYEQYF. CDR3 DNA sequence: TGCGCCAGCAGCTCTGCCCCTACCTACGAGCAGTACTTC. The variable domain in full, with the rest retrieved from reference TRBV5-1 and TRBJ2-7, is KAGVTQTPRYLIKTRGQQVTLSCSPISGHRSVSWYQQTPGQGLQFLFEYFSETQRNKGNFPGRFSGRQFSNSRSEMNVSTLELGDSALYLCASSSAPTYEQYFGPGTRLTVT.

The chain has TRBV9 and TRBJ2-3; a weak D match, TRBD1 (6 bases). The germline CDR1 and CDR2 sequences are SGDLS and YYNGEE. The V end lost 6 bases, the J end lost 11 bases, and 25 bases lay between the germline ends. CDR3 size: 15 residues. Here the CDR3 DNA reads TGTGCCAGCACCAAGAAGAGCGATGACAGGACGGGGCAGTATTTT. Protein sequence: CASTKKSDDRTGQYF.

The chain employs TRBV19 and TRBJ2-1; TRBD2 agrees at 9 bases. V lost 6 bases to trimming and J lost 1 base; unmatched junction nucleotides: 10. CDR3 length equals 17 residues. Germline V gives CDR1 LNHDA, CDR2 SQIVND (reference sequence). For the CDR3, the DNA is TGTGCCAGTAGAGCTCCGCGCGGGGGGGTGTCCTACAATGAGCAGTTCTTC. It encodes CASRAPRGGVSYNEQFF.

The V gene is TRBV5-6, the J gene TRBJ1-2; D ambiguous. There are 13 residues in the CDR3. V lost 4 bases to trimming and J lost 3 bases, with 10 bases between them. Germline V CDR1 and CDR2: SGHDT, YYEEEE. This CDR3 reads CASSPSGDYGYTF. CDR3 DNA: TGTGCCAGCAGCCCCTCGGGTGACTATGGCTACACCTTC.

The chain uses TRBV7-6 and TRBJ2-3; possible D gene TRBD1, 6 bases. V was cut by 0 bases and J by 5 bases, with 9 bases left in between. Germline V lookup: CDR1 SGHVS, CDR2 FNYEAQ. The CDR3 spans 14 residues. This CDR3 is CASSLAVGGDTQYF. The CDR3 nucleotides are TGTGCCAGCAGCTTAGCTGTAGGGGGAGATACGCAGTATTTT.

This clone was counted once. The chain recombines TRBV4-3 with TRBJ2-1; 9 nucleotides match TRBD2. Trimming took 3 bases from V and 2 from J; bases not matched to a gene: 14. Germline lookup yields CDR1 LGHNA and CDR2 YSLEER. CDR3 length: 19 amino acids. CDR3 bases: TGCGCCAGCAGCCAGGGGACCGGGGTGCTAGCGGGGCCCTACAATGAGCAGTTCTTC. Its protein is CASSQGTGVLAGPYNEQFF.

The chain couples TRBV10-3 to TRBJ1-2; 10 positions match TRBD1. The CDR3 extends over 13 amino acids. Germline CDR1 ENHRY, CDR2 SYGVKD. V gave up 8 bases and J gave up 2 bases; unmatched junction bases: 2. The CDR3 nucleotides read TGTGCCATCCCGGGACAGGGGAACTATGGCTACACCTTC. Its protein is CAIPGQGNYGYTF.

V gene TRBV7-2 combines with J gene TRBJ2-7; D ambiguous. The CDR3 runs to 11 residues. Germline V gives CDR1 SGHTA, CDR2 FQGNSA. Trimming pared 4 bases from V and 4 bases from J, leaving 5 bases between. The CDR3 sequence: CASSSTYEQYF. DNA of the CDR3: TGTGCCAGCAGCTCAACTTACGAGCAGTACTTC.

The rearrangement uses TRBV7-9 and TRBJ1-5; the D is unclear. Per the germline V gene, CDR1 is SEHNR and CDR2 is FQNEAQ (reference sequence). The V gene lost 4 bases and the J gene lost 5 bases, with 15 bases spanning the gap. This CDR3 comprises 15 residues. CDR3 DNA sequence: TGTGCCAGCAGCTACTCGTGGACTGCCGATCAGCCCCAGCATTTT. It is translated as CASSYSWTADQPQHF.